This T cell receptor beta chain was sequenced for a study of shared clonotypes between healthy human individuals. Regarding the study as a whole: All-four-donor shared clonotypes had higher generation probabilities than non-shared clonotypes did.

Turning to this clone: Its antigen is unidentified.

Replicate PCRs for sorted subsets used 200 ng DNA; this equaled some 30,000 T cell genomes. The assay was immunoSEQ multiplex PCR, and TCRdb's table has in-frame clones only and misses some. The table shows 550,000 to 700,000 clones, with 73% occurring only once. The V segment lost 4 bases and the J segment 6 bases; nucleotides outside the gene matches: 11. The CDR3 is made up of 16 amino acids. Germline V gene lookup returns CDR1 MNHNY and CDR2 SVGAGI (reference sequence). The source is a woman in her 30s in good health. The chain carries TRBV6-6 and TRBJ2-2, with 7 bases lining up with TRBD2. What was sequenced was memory CD4+ T cells sorted from blood. Stated subset: CD45RA-negative fraction. CDR3 residues: CASSLWEGRVPGELFF. CDR3 DNA: TGTGCCAGCAGTTTGTGGGAGGGCCGCGTTCCCGGGGAGCTGTTTTTT.